These 18 T cell receptor beta chains were all obtained from the same sample, sequenced in a study of cytomegalovirus exposure and HLA in healthy donors. PCR amplification relied on 60 Vbeta primers (plus 13 Jbeta primers). The data were produced by immunoSEQ multiplex PCR, yet TCRdb's version contains in-frame clones alone and is incomplete. Of tens of thousands of clones listed, about 68% are singletons. Sequenced input: PBMCs. These receptors came from a woman in her fifties or sixties in good health and CMV-seropositive.

CDR3 region: CASSLDWGRQGGHEQFF. The CDR3 DNA follows: TGTGCCAGCAGCTTAGATTGGGGGAGACAGGGGGGGCATGAGCAGTTCTTC. This rearrangement joins TRBV11-3 to TRBJ2-1, with 9 bases that match TRBD1. The CDR3 loop spans 17 amino acids. Germline V gene sequence: CDR1 SGHNT, CDR2 YENEEA. J gave up 8 bases and V 0 bases, and 11 bases lay outside the gene matches.

Only one count was recorded for this clone. V and J are TRBV2 and TRBJ1-4; TRBD1 is a possible D gene (6 bases). CDR3 size: 14 residues. Trimming left V 6 bases short and J 4 bases short, with 12 bases between. The germline gives CDR1 SNHLY, CDR2 FYNNEI. The CDR3 protein is CASSEQGYNEKLFF. Here the CDR3 DNA reads TGTGCCAGCAGCGAACAGGGTTATAATGAAAAACTGTTTTTT.

This clone has a handful of counts. The rearrangement links TRBV4-1 to TRBJ2-1; D remains ambiguous. The CDR3 spans 11 residues. The ends were cut back, 5 bases at V and 7 bases at J, with 6 bases in the middle. The V gene's germline CDR1 is MGHRA and CDR2 YSYEKL. The CDR3 here is CASSIRNEQFF. The CDR3 nucleotides read TGCGCCAGCAGCATCAGGAATGAGCAGTTCTTC.

In DNA form, the CDR3 reads TGTGCCAGCAGCTGGGGACTAGCGGGGATTAATGAGCAGTTCTTC. The encoded protein is CASSWGLAGINEQFF. The chain couples TRBV7-3 to TRBJ2-1; 13 bases match TRBD2. CDR1 is SGHTA, CDR2 FQGTGA, per germline. The CDR3 is 15 residues long. The J segment lost 7 bases and the V segment lost 4 bases, leaving 4 bases of the junction unmatched.

The V call is TRBV21-1, the J call TRBJ2-3; the table's D gene call, TRBD2, was not cross checked with the DNA. TRBV21-1 is reported as a pseudogene. The CDR3 spans 15 residues. The CDR3: CASSTRGRGTDTQYF. The CDR3 DNA reads TGTGCCAGCAGCACAAGGGGGAGGGGCACAGATACGCAGTATTTT.

The gene calls are TRBV13 and TRBJ2-5; TRBD2 aligns across 8 bases. The J segment lost 3 bases and the V segment lost 8 bases, leaving 14 bases of the junction unmatched. Germline CDR1 is PRHDT and CDR2 is FYEKMQ (reference sequence). This CDR3 region has 16 residues. The CDR3 DNA reads as TGTGCCAGCGGATATACCGGGACTAGTGAGGAAGAGACCCAGTACTTC. The encoded protein is CASGYTGTSEEETQYF.

The chain uses TRBV18 and TRBJ2-7; D may be TRBD1 (6 bases). The CDR3 has 15 residues. The V end lost 6 bases, the J end lost 2 bases, and 17 bases lay between the germline ends. Per the germline V gene, CDR1 is KGHSH and CDR2 is LQKENI. The CDR3 here is CASSPGRGTTYEQYF. CDR3 sequence (DNA): TGTGCCAGCTCTCCCGGTAGGGGGACAACCTACGAGCAGTACTTC.

The chain has TRBV18 and TRBJ2-7; TRBD1 might be the D (7 bases). The germline V gene encodes CDR1 KGHSH and CDR2 LQKENI. V lost 6 bases to trimming and J lost 7 bases, with 22 bases between them. The CDR3 loop spans 15 amino acids. This CDR3 reads CASSRLPGGPEEQYF. CDR3 DNA: TGTGCCAGCTCCCGACTCCCAGGGGGGCCGGAGGAGCAGTACTTC.

This clone was counted between two and nine times. The rearrangement joins TRBV6-1 to TRBJ2-1, with 9 bases lining up with TRBD1. Germline CDR1 reads MNHNS; CDR2 reads SASEGT. Trimming cost V 7 bases and J 6 bases; bases outside gene matches: 10. The CDR3 has 15 residues. The CDR3 DNA is TGTGCCAGCAATTCCCCGGGACAGGGTTCCAATGAGCAGTTCTTC. Translating it yields CASNSPGQGSNEQFF.

V is TRBV2 and J is TRBJ2-5; 9 bases agree with TRBD1. Germline assignment: CDR1 SNHLY and CDR2 FYNNEI. The CDR3 is 15 residues long. The V segment lost 4 bases and the J segment 5 bases; nucleotides outside the gene matches: 8. The CDR3 nucleotides are TGTGCCAGCAGTGGCCCGGGACAGGGTCTGGAGACCCAGTACTTC. Translated, it gives CASSGPGQGLETQYF.

A note on this clone: A read error may account for a junction end that differs from germline. The chain is built from TRBV5-1 and TRBJ1-1; a weak D match, TRBD1 (5 bases). This CDR3 has 14 amino acids. Germline V lookup: CDR1 SGHRS, CDR2 YFSETQ. The CDR3 reads CASRRQHTNTEAFF. CDR3 DNA: TGCGCAAGCAGAAGACAGCATACGAACACTGAAGCTTTCTTT.

The rearrangement uses TRBV6-6 and TRBJ2-4, with D tentatively TRBD1 (5 bases). Trimming removed 6 bases at V and 3 bases at J, with 18 bases between. CDR1 is MNHNY, CDR2 SVGAGI, per germline (reference sequence). The CDR3 has 16 residues. CDR3 DNA sequence: TGTGCCAGCAGAACCAGGGAATTCGGCCACAAAAACATTCAGTACTTC. Its protein is CASRTREFGHKNIQYF.

J is TRBJ1-5 and V is TRBV6-1; unclear D gene. V dropped 3 bases and J dropped 1 base, with 13 bases sitting between them. CDR1 MNHNS and CDR2 SASEGT come from the germline V gene. The CDR3 has 16 residues. In DNA form, the CDR3 reads TGTGCCAGCAGTGAGTTGGCAGGTTTGAGCAATCAGCCCCAGCATTTT. The encoded protein is CASSELAGLSNQPQHF.

This sequence joins TRBV19 and TRBJ1-1, with 7 nucleotides matching TRBD1. CDR1 is LNHDA, CDR2 SQIVND, per germline (reference sequence). The junction had 9 bases not matched to a gene; V was cut back by 3 bases and J by 5 bases. The CDR3 has 15 residues. CDR3 in amino acids: CASSISTGAGTEAFF. Here the CDR3 DNA reads TGTGCCAGTAGTATCAGTACAGGGGCCGGGACTGAAGCTTTCTTT.

In DNA, the CDR3 is TGTGCCAGCAGTTTGGCGGGACGCTCTGGCTACACCTTC. Amino acids: CASSLAGRSGYTF. The chain joins TRBV27 to TRBJ1-2; tentative D call: TRBD1 (5 bases). Trimming took off 3 bases at V and 7 bases at J, with 12 bases between the two ends. Germline-derived CDR1 and CDR2 are MNHEY and SMNVEV (reference sequence). The CDR3 consists of 13 residues.

V is TRBV4-1 and J is TRBJ2-1; 8 bases agree with TRBD2. The CDR3 covers 19 residues. Trimming removed 2 bases from V and 5 bases from J; junction bases left unmatched: 17. Germline lookup yields CDR1 MGHRA and CDR2 YSYEKL. The DNA of the CDR3 is TGCGCCAGCAGCCAACCGTTTCATTCAACTAGCGGAAAAAACAATGAGCAGTTCTTC. It translates to CASSQPFHSTSGKNNEQFF.

The chain combines TRBV2 with TRBJ1-6, with D uncertain. The V end was cut by 7 bases, the J end by 7 bases, with 14 bases between. Per germline, CDR1 SNHLY and CDR2 FYNNEI. This CDR3 has 14 amino acids. The CDR3 sequence is CASISETKNSPLHF. The CDR3 DNA follows: TGTGCCAGCATCTCCGAGACAAAGAATTCACCCCTCCACTTT.

This clone was counted once. The CDR3: CASSPTGDGYTF. CDR3 coding DNA: TGCGCCAGCAGCCCCACAGGGGACGGCTACACCTTC. This chain links TRBV5-1 with TRBJ1-2; 7 bases match TRBD1. This CDR3 is 12 amino acids long. The germline V gene has CDR1 SGHRS and CDR2 YFSETQ. V shed 4 bases, J shed 8 bases, and the junction held 5 bases outside the gene matches.